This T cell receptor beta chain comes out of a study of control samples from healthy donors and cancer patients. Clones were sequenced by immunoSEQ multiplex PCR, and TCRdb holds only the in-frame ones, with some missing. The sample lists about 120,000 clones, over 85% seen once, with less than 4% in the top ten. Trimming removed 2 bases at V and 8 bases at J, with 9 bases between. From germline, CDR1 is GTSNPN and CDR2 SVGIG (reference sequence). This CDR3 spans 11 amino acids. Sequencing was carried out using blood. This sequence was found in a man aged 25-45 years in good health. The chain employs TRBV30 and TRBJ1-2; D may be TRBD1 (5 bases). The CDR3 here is CAWSREGGYTF. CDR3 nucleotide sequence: TGTGCCTGGAGTCGGGAGGGGGGCTACACCTTC.